This entry lists 14 T cell receptor beta chains sequenced from one sample in a study of shared clonotypes between healthy human individuals. Only in-frame clones appear in the TCRdb table, and some are missing; sequencing was by immunoSEQ multiplex PCR. The sample has roughly 1 million clones, approximately 78% seen once; the top ten hold approximately 0.56%. The sequenced sample was memory CD4+ T cells from PBMCs. This sample's subset: CD45RA-negative fraction. These receptors were taken from a young man in good health. Some clones in this sample may be carry-over from other donors' samples.

The genes are TRBV5-5 and TRBJ1-2; TRBD1 is a possible D gene (5 bases). CDR3 length: 14 residues. Germline V gene lookup returns CDR1 SGHKS and CDR2 YYEKEE (reference sequence). Trimming shortened V by 4 bases and J by 7 bases, and 17 bases separated the two germline ends. DNA of the CDR3: TGTGCCAGCAGCCGGACGGGGGTTATCTCTGGCTACACCTTC. This sequence encodes CASSRTGVISGYTF.

The chain carries TRBV10-3 and TRBJ2-7; TRBD1 aligns across 8 bases. This CDR3 region has 15 residues. V lost 4 bases to trimming and J lost 6 bases; unmatched junction nucleotides: 11. The germline V gene has CDR1 ENHRY and CDR2 SYGVKD. The CDR3 loop is CAISARTGLDVEQYF. Written as DNA, the CDR3 is TGTGCCATCAGTGCCAGGACAGGGTTGGATGTCGAGCAGTACTTC.

The chain is built from TRBV4-1 and TRBJ1-4, with D possibly being TRBD1 (6 bases). The germline gives CDR1 MGHRA, CDR2 YSYEKL. This CDR3 is 15 amino acids long. V lost 1 base and J lost 3, with 9 bases in between. The CDR3 bases are TGCGCCAGCAGCCAAGGTGACAGGTCTAATGAAAAACTGTTTTTT. This codes for CASSQGDRSNEKLFF.

This clone appeared once. V usage is TRBV30 and J usage is TRBJ2-5; no clear D gene. This CDR3 is built from 16 residues. Trimming shortened V by 2 bases and J by 0 bases, and 16 bases separated the two germline ends. Germline CDR1 reads GTSNPN; CDR2 reads SVGIG (reference sequence). The CDR3 DNA reads as TGTGCCTGGAGTTCCTCCTCCGTCTCGTACCAAGAGACCCAGTACTTC. This gives the protein CAWSSSSVSYQETQYF. Drawing the rest from reference TRBV30 and TRBJ2-5, the complete variable domain is SQTIHQWPATLVQPVGSPLSLECTVEGTSNPNLYWYRQAAGRGLQLLFYSVGIGQISSEVPQNLSASRPQDRQFILSSKKLLLSDSGFYLCAWSSSSVSYQETQYFGPGTRLLVL.

The rearrangement links TRBV27 to TRBJ1-1; D remains ambiguous. This CDR3 has 15 amino acids. Trimming stripped 4 bases from V and 0 bases from J, with 12 bases between. Germline assignment: CDR1 MNHEY and CDR2 SMNVEV (reference sequence). CDR3 in amino acids: CASSSLTRVNTEAFF. For the CDR3, the DNA is TGTGCCAGCAGTTCTCTTACTCGGGTGAACACTGAAGCTTTCTTT.

The rearrangement uses TRBV30 and TRBJ2-5; 10 bases line up with TRBD2. Germline-derived CDR1 and CDR2 are GTSNPN and SVGIG (reference sequence). J lost 2 bases, V lost 2 bases, and 5 bases had no gene match. The CDR3 consists of 15 residues. The CDR3 spells CAWSWLAGAQETQYF. DNA for the CDR3: TGTGCCTGGAGTTGGCTAGCGGGAGCTCAAGAGACCCAGTACTTC.

The chain couples TRBV2 to TRBJ2-1, with a possible D match to TRBD2 (5 bases). This CDR3 comprises 17 residues. Germline V lookup: CDR1 SNHLY, CDR2 FYNNEI. Trimming pared 2 bases from V and 1 base from J, leaving 15 bases between. The CDR3 DNA sequence: TGTGCCAGCAGTGAATTTTTAGCGCTGAGGTCCTACAATGAGCAGTTCTTC. Protein: CASSEFLALRSYNEQFF. The whole variable domain, remainder taken from reference TRBV2 and TRBJ2-1, is EPEVTQTPSHQVTQMGQEVILRCVPISNHLYFYWYRQILGQKVEFLVSFYNNEISEKSEIFDDQFSVERPDGSNFTLKIRSTKLEDSAMYFCASSEFLALRSYNEQFFGPGTRLTVL.

The chain carries TRBV12-5 and TRBJ2-1; D ambiguous. Germline V lookup: CDR1 LGHNT, CDR2 FRNRAP. With 5 bases removed from V and 11 bases from J, the gap between germline ends came to 13 bases. The length of the CDR3 is 12 residues. The CDR3 region has the DNA TGTGCTAGTGGTCCGTGGTTAGGGAAGCAGTTCTTC. It codes for CASGPWLGKQFF.

The chain combines TRBV29-1 with TRBJ2-5; unclear D gene. Germline V CDR1 and CDR2: SQVTM, ANQGSEA. The CDR3 has 13 residues. V lost 1 base to trimming and J lost 5 bases, with 11 bases between them. In nucleotides, the CDR3 is TGCAGCGTTGAAGTTGGGCCCGGGGAGACCCAGTACTTC. Translated, it gives CSVEVGPGETQYF.

The chain couples TRBV4-2 to TRBJ2-6, with D hard to call. The germline CDR1 and CDR2 sequences are LGHNA and YNFKEQ. The CDR3 is 15 amino acids. Trimming stripped 5 bases from V and 1 base from J, with 9 bases between. The CDR3 sequence is CASSLRLSGANVLTF. CDR3 bases: TGTGCCAGCAGCTTAAGGTTATCTGGGGCCAACGTCCTGACTTTC.

This clone was counted between two and nine times. The chain uses TRBV29-1 and TRBJ2-5; D may correspond to TRBD1 or TRBD2 (5 bases each). Germline CDR1 reads SQVTM; CDR2 reads ANQGSEA. V gave up 2 bases and J gave up 5 bases, with 18 bases separating them. The CDR3 sequence is 15 residues long. Here the CDR3 reads CSVEFLGQGGETQYF. The CDR3 DNA is TGCAGCGTTGAATTTCTCGGGCAGGGCGGGGAGACCCAGTACTTC.

The CDR3 sequence: CASSVLTGSYNEQFF. Written as DNA, the CDR3 is TGTGCCAGCAGTGTATTGACGGGATCCTACAATGAGCAGTTCTTC. The gene calls are TRBV28 and TRBJ2-1; maybe TRBD2 (5 bases). This CDR3 spans 15 amino acids. Deletions cut 5 bases from V and 1 base from J, with 12 bases between. Germline CDR1 reads MDHEN; CDR2 reads SYDVKM.

The genes are TRBV7-9 and TRBJ2-5, with unresolved D. Trimming cost V 0 bases and J 2 bases, with 4 bases left between them. Germline V gene data show CDR1 as SEHNR and CDR2 as FQNEAQ (reference sequence). The CDR3 loop spans 13 amino acids. The chain's CDR3 is CASSLAAQETQYF. The CDR3 nucleotides are TGTGCCAGCAGCTTAGCGGCACAAGAGACCCAGTACTTC.

The chain recombines TRBV21-1 with TRBJ1-3. TRBV21-1 is described as a pseudogene. The CDR3 is 15 amino acids. The CDR3 sequence is CASSKEEVYRNTIYF. CDR3 sequence (DNA): TGTGCCAGCAGCAAAGAGGAGGTCTACAGAAACACCATATATTTT.